This is a list of T cell receptor beta chains from one sample in a study of vaccination effects on CD4 cells after COVID-19. The antigens these receptors bind are not known. Clones were read by immunoSEQ multiplex PCR, and TCRdb kept only the in-frame ones, dropping some. There are 40,000 to 45,000 clones in the sample; 76% occur only once, and roughly 3.5% lies in the top ten. The starting material was CD4+ T cells from PBMCs cultured without peptide, obtained after COVID-19 vaccination. The receptors were sampled from a human donor who had a prior SARS-CoV-2 infection. CDR3s leave out the opening cysteine and the closing phenylalanine or tryptophan. Fields, in order: J gene, V gene, CDR3 protein.

j_call: TRBJ2-1; v_call: TRBV5-1; cdr3_aa: ASIPGGGEPNEQF
j_call: TRBJ1-1; v_call: TRBV7-3; cdr3_aa: ASSAGTANTEAF
j_call: TRBJ1-1; v_call: TRBV7-8; cdr3_aa: ASSPADNGFYTEAF
j_call: TRBJ1-2; v_call: TRBV5-4; cdr3_aa: ASSLGDRGPNNYGYT
j_call: TRBJ1-6; v_call: TRBV28; cdr3_aa: ASSKPAGPYNSPLH
j_call: TRBJ1-2; v_call: TRBV5-4; cdr3_aa: ASSLGGISNYGYT
j_call: TRBJ2-7; v_call: TRBV6-2/TRBV6-3; cdr3_aa: ASSSPSGRARIAYEQY
j_call: TRBJ2-5; v_call: TRBV5-1; cdr3_aa: ASSLDVTGTQY
j_call: TRBJ1-2; v_call: TRBV18; cdr3_aa: ASSPQGAQDGYT
j_call: TRBJ1-1; v_call: TRBV7-2; cdr3_aa: ASSSVAWGTEAF
j_call: TRBJ2-7; v_call: TRBV2; cdr3_aa: ASSERPPYEQY
j_call: TRBJ1-5; v_call: TRBV12-3/TRBV12-4; cdr3_aa: ASSLNYQPQH
j_call: TRBJ1-6; v_call: TRBV18; cdr3_aa: ASSPTGGESPLH
j_call: TRBJ1-5; v_call: TRBV9; cdr3_aa: ASSVDAGYQPQH
j_call: TRBJ1-1; v_call: TRBV5-4; cdr3_aa: ASSRKSEAF
j_call: TRBJ2-5; v_call: TRBV2; cdr3_aa: ASNDNQETQY
j_call: TRBJ2-2; v_call: TRBV7-3; cdr3_aa: ASSPFGTADTGELF
j_call: TRBJ2-7; v_call: TRBV27; cdr3_aa: ASSLTGRMPYEQY
j_call: TRBJ1-5; v_call: TRBV2; cdr3_aa: ASRRAVSNQPQH
j_call: TRBJ2-1; v_call: TRBV7-9; cdr3_aa: ASSSSGRAYNEQF
j_call: TRBJ1-2; v_call: TRBV5-6; cdr3_aa: ASSLDRDYGYT
j_call: TRBJ2-3; v_call: TRBV4-2; cdr3_aa: ASSQGFSTDTQY
j_call: TRBJ2-3; v_call: TRBV7-9; cdr3_aa: ASSSRLAGGLISTDTQY
j_call: TRBJ1-3; v_call: TRBV11-2; cdr3_aa: ASSSPSSGNTIY
j_call: TRBJ2-3; v_call: TRBV15; cdr3_aa: ATSREGPLAGSGTQY
j_call: TRBJ1-2; v_call: TRBV6-5; cdr3_aa: ASSTHPNYGYT
j_call: TRBJ1-2; v_call: TRBV4-3; cdr3_aa: ASSPGSGEGYT
j_call: TRBJ2-3; v_call: TRBV30; cdr3_aa: AWSVRTSLFPDTQY
j_call: TRBJ2-5; v_call: TRBV4-2; cdr3_aa: ASSHGTSGGGETQY
j_call: TRBJ2-3; v_call: TRBV6-6; cdr3_aa: ASTAAGLIDTQY
j_call: TRBJ2-4; v_call: TRBV11-2; cdr3_aa: ASSLYLGRSGRAKNIQY
j_call: TRBJ1-2; v_call: TRBV4-3; cdr3_aa: ASSQDRWLSRDTGARGYT
j_call: TRBJ2-3; v_call: TRBV2; cdr3_aa: ASSETSAHTDTQY
j_call: TRBJ1-4; v_call: TRBV6-5; cdr3_aa: ASSYTGAWSEKLF
j_call: TRBJ2-3; v_call: TRBV18; cdr3_aa: ASSPPGQGADTQY
j_call: TRBJ1-2; v_call: TRBV18; cdr3_aa: ASADPPRYT
j_call: TRBJ2-1; v_call: TRBV11-3; cdr3_aa: ASSFSSEAVEQF
j_call: TRBJ1-3; v_call: TRBV4-2; cdr3_aa: ASSLVGQGLGNTIY
j_call: TRBJ1-1; v_call: TRBV7-9; cdr3_aa: ASSLGGGGGAI
j_call: TRBJ2-1; v_call: TRBV7-2; cdr3_aa: ASSLISGSVEQF
j_call: TRBJ1-3; v_call: TRBV5-4; cdr3_aa: ASSLQGISGNTIY
j_call: TRBJ2-5; v_call: TRBV5-8; cdr3_aa: ASSPGGYTGAQETQY
j_call: TRBJ1-4; v_call: TRBV7-8; cdr3_aa: ASSLAGGREKLF
j_call: TRBJ1-5; v_call: TRBV6-2/TRBV6-3; cdr3_aa: ASSSGVWDSNQPQH
j_call: TRBJ2-1; v_call: TRBV7-7; cdr3_aa: ASSKQPGLAGYNEQF
j_call: TRBJ2-5; v_call: TRBV5-1; cdr3_aa: ASSLALAGGETQY
j_call: TRBJ2-1; v_call: TRBV11-2; cdr3_aa: ASSPLQYNEQF
j_call: TRBJ2-1; v_call: TRBV9; cdr3_aa: ASSVATTGGHNEQF
j_call: TRBJ1-2; v_call: TRBV10-1; cdr3_aa: ASSEGRGGRPGAYSGYT
j_call: TRBJ1-6; v_call: TRBV4-2; cdr3_aa: ASSQVQGENSPLH
j_call: TRBJ2-5; v_call: TRBV7-2; cdr3_aa: ASSLVAAQETQY
j_call: TRBJ1-5; v_call: TRBV2; cdr3_aa: ASSDKGAGQPQH
j_call: TRBJ1-1; v_call: TRBV19; cdr3_aa: ASSIGPYPGTEAF
j_call: TRBJ2-1; v_call: TRBV7-2; cdr3_aa: ASRNLWRGRLYNEQF
j_call: TRBJ1-2; v_call: TRBV2; cdr3_aa: ASRGPPGGGDDYGYT